The 29 T cell receptor beta chains given below trace back to one sample, sequenced in a study of early stage breast cancer tumors. The table came from immunoSEQ multiplex PCR; TCRdb's copy has only in-frame clones and leaves some out. The table has 25,000 to 35,000 clones, around four fifths seen once. Sequencing was done on a sample of blood. The receptor source for this set is a person aged 45 to 59 with breast cancer.

This sequence joins TRBV7-6 and TRBJ2-7; maybe TRBD2 (6 bases). Germline lookup yields CDR1 SGHVS and CDR2 FNYEAQ. The CDR3 length is 15 residues. V lost 1 base, J lost 1 base, and 11 bases lay in between. The CDR3 DNA reads TGTGCCAGCAGCTTAGGAGGTAGCGGTTCCTACGAGCAGTACTTC. Its protein is CASSLGGSGSYEQYF.

J is TRBJ2-3 and V is TRBV7-9; D is undetermined. This CDR3 contains 11 residues. Between the trimmed V and J ends, which lost 5 bases and 4 bases, there was a span of 4 bases. Germline V gene sequence: CDR1 SEHNR, CDR2 FQNEAQ (reference sequence). CDR3 residues: CASSQADTQYF. CDR3 DNA: TGTGCCAGCAGCCAAGCAGATACGCAGTATTTT.

The chain combines TRBV21-1 with TRBJ2-3; the table's D call, TRBD2, has no DNA check behind it. TRBV21-1 is flagged as a pseudogene. This CDR3 has 16 amino acids. The DNA of the CDR3 is TGTGCCAGCAGCAAATCGGCTAGCGGAAACACAGATACGCAGTATTTT. Its translation is CASSKSASGNTDTQYF.

This clone was recorded only once. The chain joins TRBV13 to TRBJ2-3; D may be TRBD1 (6 bases). V shed 5 bases and J shed 6 bases, with 30 bases lying between them. The CDR3 has 19 amino acids. The germline CDR1 and CDR2 sequences are PRHDT and FYEKMQ (reference sequence). The CDR3 nucleotides read TGTGCCAGCAGCAACCGAAAACAAACCGGGACACTAAATGGGGATACGCAGTATTTT. Its protein is CASSNRKQTGTLNGDTQYF.

The J gene is TRBJ2-5, the V gene TRBV7-9, with a possible D match to TRBD2 (5 bases). The CDR3 contains 17 residues. Trimming removed 1 base from V and 0 bases from J, with 15 bases in between. CDR1 is SEHNR, CDR2 FQNEAQ, per germline (reference sequence). The CDR3 region is CASSLGRLAEYQETQYF. The DNA for the CDR3 is TGTGCCAGCAGCTTAGGGAGGCTAGCCGAGTACCAAGAGACCCAGTACTTC.

The rearrangement uses TRBV9 and TRBJ2-5; 10 positions match TRBD2. The CDR3 loop spans 16 amino acids. The trim removed 3 bases at V and 3 bases at J, leaving 8 bases unmatched. Germline values: CDR1 SGDLS, CDR2 YYNGEE. In DNA form, the CDR3 reads TGTGCCAGCAGCGCCTCCACAGCGGGGGGGAAAGAGACCCAGTACTTC. It codes for CASSASTAGGKETQYF.

The chain links TRBV25-1 to TRBJ1-5; 10 bases line up with TRBD1. CDR3 size: 17 residues. Germline CDR1 is MGHDK and CDR2 is SYGVNS. V trimming: 4 bases; J trimming: 7 bases; junction bases outside the gene matches: 13. The chain's CDR3 is CASSAGKGTGARQPQHF. The CDR3 coding sequence is TGTGCCAGCAGTGCCGGAAAAGGGACAGGGGCGCGGCAGCCCCAGCATTTT.

The V gene is TRBV15, the J gene TRBJ1-2; D not certain. V was cut by 0 bases and J by 2 bases, with 7 bases left in between. The germline V gene has CDR1 LNHNV and CDR2 YYDKDF (reference sequence). The CDR3 totals 14 residues. Written as DNA, the CDR3 is TGTGCCACCAGCAGAGACATGGGGAACTATGGCTACACCTTC. This encodes CATSRDMGNYGYTF.

The chain couples TRBV7-9 to TRBJ2-7; no reliable D call. V gave up 4 bases and J gave up 7 bases, with 14 bases separating them. Germline CDR1 and CDR2: SEHNR and FQNEAQ (reference sequence). This CDR3 contains 13 residues. The CDR3 DNA follows: TGTGCCAGCAGCTCCCTTAAGCTTGATGAGCAGTACTTC. This sequence encodes CASSSLKLDEQYF.

This rearrangement joins TRBV19 to TRBJ2-7, with 7 bases matching TRBD1. Germline CDR1 is LNHDA and CDR2 is SQIVND (reference sequence). The CDR3 covers 12 residues. Trimming removed 6 bases from V and 2 bases from J; junction bases left unmatched: 1. The CDR3 DNA sequence: TGTGCCAGTAGGGGGACAGCCTACGAGCAGTACTTC. Protein: CASRGTAYEQYF.

The chain recombines TRBV12-5 with TRBJ2-1, with D possibly matching TRBD1 (5 bases). This CDR3 spans 13 amino acids. CDR1 is LGHNT and CDR2 is FRNRAP in the germline V gene. The V gene lost 1 base and the J gene lost 8 bases, with 9 bases spanning the gap. The CDR3 loop reads CASGLAGLDEQFF. The CDR3 DNA reads as TGTGCTAGTGGTTTGGCAGGGTTGGATGAGCAGTTCTTC.

V usage is TRBV6-1 and J usage is TRBJ1-1; D is ambiguous. The CDR3 consists of 15 residues. Germline V gene lookup returns CDR1 MNHNS and CDR2 SASEGT. The V gene lost 1 base and the J gene lost 4 bases, with 13 bases spanning the gap. In DNA form, the CDR3 reads TGTGCCAGCAGTGAAGTCGGCAGTTTTAGCACTGAAGCTTTCTTT. This translates into CASSEVGSFSTEAFF.

The rearrangement links TRBV7-2 to TRBJ2-3; 10 positions match TRBD1. The junction had 14 bases not matched to a gene; V was cut back by 2 bases and J by 6 bases. From germline, CDR1 is SGHTA and CDR2 FQGNSA. The CDR3 loop spans 18 amino acids. CDR3 region: CASSLLGGGTGVADTQYF. CDR3 in DNA: TGTGCCAGCAGCTTACTTGGGGGGGGGACAGGGGTTGCTGATACGCAGTATTTT.

The rearrangement uses TRBV19 and TRBJ2-5, with D perhaps matching TRBD1 (6 bases). There are 14 residues in the CDR3. The V end was cut by 4 bases, the J end by 9 bases, with 18 bases between. Germline CDR1 LNHDA, CDR2 SQIVND (reference sequence). The DNA of the CDR3 is TGTGCCAGTAGTACGGGACAAGGCATGGTGGCCCAGTACTTC. It encodes CASSTGQGMVAQYF.

The CDR3 here is CSARGDQPQHF. The CDR3 nucleotides are TGCAGTGCTAGGGGGGATCAGCCCCAGCATTTT. The V and J genes are TRBV20-1 and TRBJ1-5, with D possibly TRBD1 on 5 matching bases. Germline CDR1 reads DFQATT; CDR2 reads SNEGSKA (reference sequence). Trimming pared 3 bases from V and 5 bases from J, leaving 5 bases between. The CDR3 length is 11 residues.

The genes are TRBV11-2 and TRBJ2-1; D is uncertain. V dropped 5 bases and J dropped 9 bases, with 14 bases sitting between them. The CDR3 runs 13 residues. Germline loops: CDR1 SGHAT, CDR2 FQNNGV. The CDR3 loop reads CASSPIRASEQFF. In DNA form, the CDR3 reads TGTGCCAGCAGCCCAATCCGGGCGTCTGAGCAGTTCTTC.

This clone came up once. The rearrangement links TRBV30 to TRBJ1-1; no definite D call. There are 13 residues in the CDR3. V lost 4 bases, J lost 2 bases, and 11 bases lay in between. Germline V CDR1 and CDR2: GTSNPN, SVGIG (reference sequence). CDR3 protein: CAWKPQPNTEAFF. CDR3 in DNA: TGTGCCTGGAAGCCTCAGCCAAACACTGAAGCTTTCTTT.

This chain connects TRBV19 to TRBJ2-3; D may be TRBD2 (6 bases). Trimming cost V 6 bases and J 10 bases, with 11 bases left between them. The CDR3 is made up of 11 amino acids. Per germline, CDR1 LNHDA and CDR2 SQIVND (reference sequence). DNA of the CDR3: TGTGCCAGTAGGATCGGGGGTTCGCAGTATTTT. This codes for CASRIGGSQYF.

The CDR3 sequence is CASSITGGTNQPQHF. The DNA of the CDR3 is TGTGCCAGTAGTATAACAGGGGGCACAAATCAGCCCCAGCATTTT. V usage is TRBV19 and J usage is TRBJ1-5, with 9 bases lining up with TRBD1. Germline lookup yields CDR1 LNHDA and CDR2 SQIVND (reference sequence). The V gene end was trimmed by 2 bases and the J gene end by 4 bases; junction bases not matched to a gene: 3. The CDR3 spans 15 residues. Filled out from reference TRBV19 and TRBJ1-5, the complete variable domain reads DGGITQSPKYLFRKEGQNVTLSCEQNLNHDAMYWYRQDPGQGLRLIYYSQIVNDFQKGDIAEGYSVSREKKESFPLTVTSAQKNPTAFYLCASSITGGTNQPQHFGDGTRLSIL.

The V call is TRBV28, the J call TRBJ2-7, with D perhaps matching TRBD2 (7 bases). This CDR3 is 15 amino acids long. Trimming removed 2 bases at V and 0 bases at J, with 11 bases between. Germline V gene sequence: CDR1 MDHEN, CDR2 SYDVKM. The DNA for the CDR3 is TGTGCCAGCAGTTTAAGGGGGGGAAACTCCTACGAGCAGTACTTC. This translates into CASSLRGGNSYEQYF.

V usage is TRBV4-1 and J usage is TRBJ1-4; D is unclear. The CDR3 sequence is 14 residues long. V was pared by 0 bases and J by 8 bases, with 10 bases between. The germline gives CDR1 MGHRA, CDR2 YSYEKL. The DNA of the CDR3 is TGCGCCAGCAGCCAAGACCCGGGGAGGGAAAAACTGTTTTTT. This sequence encodes CASSQDPGREKLFF.

J is TRBJ2-6 and V is TRBV15; D is unclear. The CDR3 extends over 17 amino acids. Deletions cut 1 base from V and 4 bases from J, with 14 bases between. CDR1 and CDR2 (germline): LNHNV, YYDKDF (reference sequence). In nucleotides, the CDR3 is TGTGCCACCAGCAGAGGAGTAGCCCCAGGAGGGGCCAACGTCCTGACTTTC. Protein product: CATSRGVAPGGANVLTF.

The chain joins TRBV30 to TRBJ1-1, with D possibly TRBD1 on 6 matching bases. Germline values: CDR1 GTSNPN, CDR2 SVGIG (reference sequence). The CDR3 sequence is 14 residues long. V dropped 4 bases and J dropped 4 bases, with 16 bases sitting between them. DNA for the CDR3: TGTGCCTGGAACACAGGACAGTGGGGCACTGAAGCTTTCTTT. It specifies CAWNTGQWGTEAFF.

This chain connects TRBV2 to TRBJ1-5; TRBD1 aligns across 12 bases. The CDR3 runs 18 residues. Germline V gene lookup returns CDR1 SNHLY and CDR2 FYNNEI. V lost 3 bases to trimming and J lost 2 bases; unmatched junction nucleotides: 8. The CDR3 bases are TGTGCCAGCAGTGAGACCGGGACAGGGGGCTTAGGCAATCAGCCCCAGCATTTT. It codes for CASSETGTGGLGNQPQHF.

The chain carries TRBV28 and TRBJ1-2, with 7 nucleotides matching TRBD1. J lost 4 bases, V lost 5 bases, and 10 bases had no gene match. This CDR3 contains 15 residues. The germline CDR1 and CDR2 sequences are MDHEN and SYDVKM. DNA for the CDR3: TGTGCCAGCAGTCACCTATCAGGGGGAAGCTATGGCTACACCTTC. Its translation is CASSHLSGGSYGYTF.

V usage is TRBV5-1 and J usage is TRBJ2-7, with 8 bases identical to TRBD2. The junction had 7 bases not matched to a gene; V was cut back by 3 bases and J by 2 bases. The CDR3 runs 15 residues. CDR1 is SGHRS and CDR2 is YFSETQ in the germline V gene. The CDR3 sequence is CASSSDSGGPYEQYF. CDR3 coding DNA: TGCGCCAGCAGCTCAGACAGCGGGGGACCCTACGAGCAGTACTTC.

This chain links TRBV27 with TRBJ2-7; no reliable D call. The CDR3 runs to 13 residues. The V end was cut by 3 bases, the J end by 0 bases, with 6 bases between. The germline V gene encodes CDR1 MNHEY and CDR2 SMNVEV (reference sequence). This CDR3 is CASSFSPSYEQYF. The CDR3 nucleotides are TGTGCCAGCAGTTTCTCCCCCTCCTACGAGCAGTACTTC.

The chain carries TRBV28 and TRBJ1-1; D call uncertain. Germline CDR1 reads MDHEN; CDR2 reads SYDVKM. Trimming cost V 2 bases and J 3 bases, with 13 bases left between them. The CDR3 contains 15 residues. The CDR3 coding sequence is TGTGCCAGCAGTTTACCGACCGGGGTCTACACTGAAGCTTTCTTT. Translation gives CASSLPTGVYTEAFF.

The table lists this clone with a count of one. This chain connects TRBV21-1 to TRBJ2-3; the DNA was not used to check the table's D call, TRBD2. TRBV21-1 is annotated as a pseudogene. The CDR3 runs to 15 residues. CDR3 in amino acids: CASSPLAIGTDTQYF. The DNA of the CDR3 is TGTGCCAGCAGCCCTCTAGCGATAGGGACAGATACGCAGTATTTT.